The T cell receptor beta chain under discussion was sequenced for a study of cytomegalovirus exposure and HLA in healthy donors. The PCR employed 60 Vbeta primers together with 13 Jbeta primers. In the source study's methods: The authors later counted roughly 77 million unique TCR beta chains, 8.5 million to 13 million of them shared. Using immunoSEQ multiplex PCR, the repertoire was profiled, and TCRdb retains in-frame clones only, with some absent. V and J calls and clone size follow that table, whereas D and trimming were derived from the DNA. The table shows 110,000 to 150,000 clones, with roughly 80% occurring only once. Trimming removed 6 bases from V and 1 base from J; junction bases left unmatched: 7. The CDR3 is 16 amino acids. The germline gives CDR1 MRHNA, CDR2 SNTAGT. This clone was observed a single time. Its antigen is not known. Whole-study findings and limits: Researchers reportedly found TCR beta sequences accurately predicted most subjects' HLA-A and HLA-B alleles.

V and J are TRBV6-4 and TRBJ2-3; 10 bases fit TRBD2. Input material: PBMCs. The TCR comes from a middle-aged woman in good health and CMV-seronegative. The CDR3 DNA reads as TGTGCCAGCAGCCCTACGGGGACTAGCGGCACAGATACGCAGTATTTT. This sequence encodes CASSPTGTSGTDTQYF.